Sequencing of this T cell receptor beta chain was carried out in a study of early T cells in non-severe SARS-CoV-2 infection. This CDR3 contains 14 residues. The V and J ends lost 3 bases and 5 bases, in that order; junction bases with no gene match: 1. Looked up from germline, CDR1 is LGHDT and CDR2 is YNNKEL (reference sequence). This clonotype has more than one count but fewer than ten. Using its own MiXCR run on the 5' RACE reads, TCRdb lists one record per CDR3 protein. The sample holds some 83,000 distinct CDR3 sequences, 10% seen once. The chain employs TRBV3-1 and TRBJ2-3; 11 bases line up with TRBD2. The TCR comes from an adult who was a healthcare worker with PCR-confirmed SARS-CoV-2 infection or an uninfected control (not recorded which). The specimen was whole blood, collected at baseline. The CDR3 nucleotides read TGTGCCAGCAGCCACACTAGCGGGAGAGATACGCAGTATTTT. This translates into CASSHTSGRDTQYF.